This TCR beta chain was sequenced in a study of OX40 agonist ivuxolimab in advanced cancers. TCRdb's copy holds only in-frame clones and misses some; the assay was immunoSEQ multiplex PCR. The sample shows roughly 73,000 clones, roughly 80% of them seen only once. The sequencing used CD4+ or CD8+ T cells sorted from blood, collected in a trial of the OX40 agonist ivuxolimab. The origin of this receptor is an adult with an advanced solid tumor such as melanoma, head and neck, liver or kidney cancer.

DNA for the CDR3: TGCGCCAGCCGGGGACAGGAGAACACCGGGGAGCTGTTTTTT. Protein product: CASRGQENTGELFF. The rearrangement uses TRBV10-1 and TRBJ2-2; 8 bases align to TRBD1. Germline assignment: CDR1 WNHNN and CDR2 SYGVQD (reference sequence). With V trimmed by 8 bases and J by 1 base, 3 bases remained unmatched. This CDR3 is built from 14 residues.